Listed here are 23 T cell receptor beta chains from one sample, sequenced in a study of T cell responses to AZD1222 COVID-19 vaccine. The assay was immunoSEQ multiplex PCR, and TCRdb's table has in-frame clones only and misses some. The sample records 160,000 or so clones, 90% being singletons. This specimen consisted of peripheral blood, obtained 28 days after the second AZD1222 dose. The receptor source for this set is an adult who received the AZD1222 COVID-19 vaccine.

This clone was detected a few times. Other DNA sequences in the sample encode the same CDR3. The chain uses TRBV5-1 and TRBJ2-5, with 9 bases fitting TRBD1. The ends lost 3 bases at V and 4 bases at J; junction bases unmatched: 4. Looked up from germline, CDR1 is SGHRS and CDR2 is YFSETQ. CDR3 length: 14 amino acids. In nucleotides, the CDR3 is TGCGCCAGCAGCTCCGGGACAGGGAGAGAGACCCAGTACTTC. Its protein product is CASSSGTGRETQYF.

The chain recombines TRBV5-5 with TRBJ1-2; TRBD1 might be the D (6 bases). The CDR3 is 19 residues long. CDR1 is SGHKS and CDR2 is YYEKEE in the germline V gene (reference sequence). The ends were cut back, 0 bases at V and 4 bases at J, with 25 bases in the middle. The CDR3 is CASSLARRDTESSGYGYTF. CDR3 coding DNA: TGTGCCAGCAGCTTGGCAAGAAGGGACACCGAATCGAGCGGCTATGGCTACACCTTC.

The CDR3 region has the DNA TGTGCCAGCAGTTTCCCCCGGGGAGGGTCCTACGAGCAGTACTTC. Protein: CASSFPRGGSYEQYF. The V and J genes are TRBV28 and TRBJ2-7, with 7 bases aligning to TRBD2. The CDR3 runs to 15 residues. With V trimmed by 3 bases and J by 1 base, 6 bases remained unmatched. The germline V gene encodes CDR1 MDHEN and CDR2 SYDVKM.

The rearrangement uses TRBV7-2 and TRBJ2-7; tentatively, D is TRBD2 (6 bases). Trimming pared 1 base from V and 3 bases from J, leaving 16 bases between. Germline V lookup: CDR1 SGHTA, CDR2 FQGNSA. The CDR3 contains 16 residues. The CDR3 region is CASSLGTSSARYEQYF. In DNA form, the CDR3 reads TGTGCCAGCAGCTTAGGGACTTCTAGCGCACGCTACGAGCAGTACTTC.

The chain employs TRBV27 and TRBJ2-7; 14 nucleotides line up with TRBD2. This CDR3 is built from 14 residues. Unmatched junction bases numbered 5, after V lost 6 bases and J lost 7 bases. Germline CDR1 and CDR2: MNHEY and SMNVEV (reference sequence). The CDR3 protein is CASSPGLAGDEQYF. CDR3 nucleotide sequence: TGTGCCAGCAGCCCGGGACTAGCGGGAGATGAGCAGTACTTC.

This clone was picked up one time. The CDR3 protein is CASSLGQATGRYGYTF. The CDR3, as DNA: TGTGCCAGCAGCTTAGGGCAGGCCACCGGACGCTATGGCTACACCTTC. This chain joins TRBV7-9 and TRBJ1-2, with D unclear. Per germline, CDR1 SEHNR and CDR2 FQNEAQ (reference sequence). The CDR3 has 16 amino acids. Trimming took 1 base from V and 4 from J, leaving 16 bases between them.

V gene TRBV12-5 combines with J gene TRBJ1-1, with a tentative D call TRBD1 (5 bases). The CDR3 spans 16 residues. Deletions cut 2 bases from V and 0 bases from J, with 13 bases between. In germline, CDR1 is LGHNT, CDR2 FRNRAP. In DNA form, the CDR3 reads TGTGCTAGTGGTTTGTCCCCAGGGTTTATGAACACTGAAGCTTTCTTT. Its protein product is CASGLSPGFMNTEAFF.

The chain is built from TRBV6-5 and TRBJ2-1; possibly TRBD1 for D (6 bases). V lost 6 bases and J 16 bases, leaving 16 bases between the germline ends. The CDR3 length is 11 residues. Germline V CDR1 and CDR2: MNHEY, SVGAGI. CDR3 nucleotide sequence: TGTGCCAGCAGCTCAGGACAGACTAATTTCTTC. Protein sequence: CASSSGQTNFF.

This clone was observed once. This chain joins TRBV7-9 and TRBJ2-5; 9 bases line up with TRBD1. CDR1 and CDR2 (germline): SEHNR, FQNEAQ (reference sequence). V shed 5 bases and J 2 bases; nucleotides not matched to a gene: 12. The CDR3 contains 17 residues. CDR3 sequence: CASSTTRTGADQETQYF. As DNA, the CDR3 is TGTGCCAGCAGCACAACCCGGACAGGGGCGGATCAAGAGACCCAGTACTTC.

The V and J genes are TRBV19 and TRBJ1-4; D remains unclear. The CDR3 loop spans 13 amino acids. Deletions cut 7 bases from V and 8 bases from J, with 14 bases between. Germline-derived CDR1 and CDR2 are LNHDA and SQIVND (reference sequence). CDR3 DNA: TGTGCCAGTAACGACGCGGGGTGGGAAAAACTGTTTTTT. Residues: CASNDAGWEKLFF. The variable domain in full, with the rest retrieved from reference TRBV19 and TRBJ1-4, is DGGITQSPKYLFRKEGQNVTLSCEQNLNHDAMYWYRQDPGQGLRLIYYSQIVNDFQKGDIAEGYSVSREKKESFPLTVTSAQKNPTAFYLCASNDAGWEKLFFGSGTQLSVL.

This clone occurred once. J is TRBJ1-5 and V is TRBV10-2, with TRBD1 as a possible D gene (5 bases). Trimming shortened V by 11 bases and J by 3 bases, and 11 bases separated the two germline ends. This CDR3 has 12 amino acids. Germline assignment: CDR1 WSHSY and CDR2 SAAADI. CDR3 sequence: CACQGSNQPQHF. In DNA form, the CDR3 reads TGCGCCTGCCAGGGATCCAATCAGCCCCAGCATTTT.

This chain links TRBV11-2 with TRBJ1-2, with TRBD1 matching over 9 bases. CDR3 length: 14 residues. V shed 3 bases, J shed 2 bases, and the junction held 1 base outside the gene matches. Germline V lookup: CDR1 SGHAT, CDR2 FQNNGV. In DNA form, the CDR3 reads TGTGCCAGCAGCTTGACAGGGGGAAACTATGGCTACACCTTC. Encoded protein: CASSLTGGNYGYTF.

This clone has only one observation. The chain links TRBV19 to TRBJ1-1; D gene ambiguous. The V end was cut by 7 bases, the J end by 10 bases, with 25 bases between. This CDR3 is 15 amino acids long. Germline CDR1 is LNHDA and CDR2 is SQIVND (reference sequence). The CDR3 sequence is CASTAQHSLLGGAFF. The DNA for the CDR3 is TGTGCCAGTACCGCCCAACACAGCCTCCTCGGAGGAGCTTTCTTT.

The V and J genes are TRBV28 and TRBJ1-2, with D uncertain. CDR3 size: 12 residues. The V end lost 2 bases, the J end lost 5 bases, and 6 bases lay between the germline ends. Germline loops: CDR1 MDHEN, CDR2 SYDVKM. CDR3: CASSLPGYGYTF. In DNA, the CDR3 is TGTGCCAGCAGTTTACCTGGGTATGGCTACACCTTC.

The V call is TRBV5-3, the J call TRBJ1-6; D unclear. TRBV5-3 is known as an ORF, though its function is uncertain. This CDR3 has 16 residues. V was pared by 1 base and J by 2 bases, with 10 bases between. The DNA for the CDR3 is TGTGCCAGAAGCTTGCAGGCGGCCACCTATAATTCACCCCTCCACTTT. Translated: CARSLQAATYNSPLHF.

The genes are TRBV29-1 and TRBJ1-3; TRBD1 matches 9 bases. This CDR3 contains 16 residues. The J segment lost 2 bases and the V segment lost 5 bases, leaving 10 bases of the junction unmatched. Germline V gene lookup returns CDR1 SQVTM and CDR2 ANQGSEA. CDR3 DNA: TGCAGCGTTAGGGGACAGGGAGCAATTACTGGAAACACCATATATTTT. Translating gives CSVRGQGAITGNTIYF. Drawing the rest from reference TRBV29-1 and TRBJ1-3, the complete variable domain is SAVISQKPSRDICQRGTSLTIQCQVDSQVTMMFWYRQQPGQSLTLIATANQGSEATYESGFVIDKFPISRPNLTFSTLTVSNMSPEDSSIYLCSVRGQGAITGNTIYFGEGSWLTVV.

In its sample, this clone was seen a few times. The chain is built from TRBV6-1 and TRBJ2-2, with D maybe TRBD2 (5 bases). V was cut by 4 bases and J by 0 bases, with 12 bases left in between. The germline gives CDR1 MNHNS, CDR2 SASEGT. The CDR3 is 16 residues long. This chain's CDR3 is CASSGAGIANTGELFF. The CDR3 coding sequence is TGTGCCAGCAGTGGGGCGGGTATCGCGAACACCGGGGAGCTGTTTTTT.

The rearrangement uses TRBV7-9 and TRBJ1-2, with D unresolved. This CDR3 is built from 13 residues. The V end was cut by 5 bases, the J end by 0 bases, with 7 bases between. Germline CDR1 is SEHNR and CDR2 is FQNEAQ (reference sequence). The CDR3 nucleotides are TGTGCCAGCAGCCAAACGGCTAACTATGGCTACACCTTC. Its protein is CASSQTANYGYTF.

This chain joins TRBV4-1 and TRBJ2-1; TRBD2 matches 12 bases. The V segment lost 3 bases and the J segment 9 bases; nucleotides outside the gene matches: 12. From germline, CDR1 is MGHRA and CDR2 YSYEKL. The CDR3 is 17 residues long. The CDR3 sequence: CASSQAPSGRASGEQFF. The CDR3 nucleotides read TGCGCCAGCAGCCAGGCCCCTAGCGGGAGGGCCTCAGGTGAGCAGTTCTTC.

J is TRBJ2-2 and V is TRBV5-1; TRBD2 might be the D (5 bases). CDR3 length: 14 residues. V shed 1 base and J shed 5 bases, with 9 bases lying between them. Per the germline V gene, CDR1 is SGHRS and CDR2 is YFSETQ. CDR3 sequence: CASSLSWETGELFF. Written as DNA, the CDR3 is TGCGCCAGCAGCTTGTCATGGGAGACCGGGGAGCTGTTTTTT.

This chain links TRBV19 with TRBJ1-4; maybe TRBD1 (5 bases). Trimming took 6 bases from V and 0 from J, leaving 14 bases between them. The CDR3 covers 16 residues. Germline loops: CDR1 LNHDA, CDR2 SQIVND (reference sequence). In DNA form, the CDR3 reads TGTGCCAGTAGCAAACTTATAGGGGCAACTAATGAAAAACTGTTTTTT. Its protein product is CASSKLIGATNEKLFF.

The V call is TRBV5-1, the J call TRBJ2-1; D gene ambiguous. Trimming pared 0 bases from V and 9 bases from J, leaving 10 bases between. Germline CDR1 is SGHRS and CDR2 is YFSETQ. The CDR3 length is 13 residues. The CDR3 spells CASSLGSGGEQFF. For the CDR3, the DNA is TGCGCCAGCAGCTTGGGGTCAGGCGGTGAGCAGTTCTTC.

The CDR3 sequence: CASSLAWTSGYEQYF. The DNA of the CDR3 is TGTGCCAGCAGCTTGGCCTGGACTAGCGGCTACGAGCAGTACTTC. V usage is TRBV5-6 and J usage is TRBJ2-7, with 10 bases fitting TRBD2. CDR3 size: 15 residues. From germline, CDR1 is SGHDT and CDR2 YYEEEE. V gave up 0 bases and J gave up 3 bases; unmatched junction bases: 3.